The 4 T cell receptor beta chains reported below all come from one sample, sequenced in a study of shared clonotypes between healthy human individuals. Measured with immunoSEQ multiplex PCR; TCRdb has only the in-frame clones, and not every one. There are about 2.1 million clones in the sample; just over 90% occur only once, and around 1.8% lies in the top ten. Naive CD8 cells comprised CD45RO-negative, CCR7-positively selected cells, excluding terminally differentiated effector memory CD45RA+ cells. The material sequenced was naive CD8+ T cells from PBMCs. The receptors were sampled from a man aged 18 to 29 in good health. Some clones in this sample may be carry-over from other donors' samples.

Concerning this clone: The same CDR3 can be traced to other DNA sequences in this sample. The V and J genes are TRBV7-9 and TRBJ2-3, with unresolved D. The CDR3 contains 13 residues. V dropped 0 bases and J dropped 3 bases, with 4 bases sitting between them. Germline assignment: CDR1 SEHNR and CDR2 FQNEAQ (reference sequence). The DNA for the CDR3 is TGTGCCAGCAGCTTAGCGCGGACAGATACGCAGTATTTT. Its protein is CASSLARTDTQYF.

The J gene is TRBJ2-7, the V gene TRBV7-8; the match to TRBD2 covers 9 bases. The ends lost 0 bases at V and 7 bases at J; junction bases unmatched: 7. The CDR3 length is 15 residues. Germline V gene sequence: CDR1 SGHVS, CDR2 FQNEAQ. The CDR3 sequence is CASSLAAGGPGEQYF. The DNA of the CDR3 is TGTGCCAGCAGCTTAGCTGCGGGAGGGCCGGGGGAGCAGTACTTC.

The chain carries TRBV10-1 and TRBJ1-5; 7 positions match TRBD1. This CDR3 has 14 amino acids. Germline V gene data show CDR1 as WNHNN and CDR2 as SYGVQD (reference sequence). With 7 bases clipped from V and 2 bases from J, the junction kept 5 bases outside the gene matches. CDR3 DNA: TGCGCCAGCAAGAGACAGGGTGGCAATCAGCCCCAGCATTTT. Translated: CASKRQGGNQPQHF.

This sequence joins TRBV15 and TRBJ1-4; D ambiguous. Trimming stripped 0 bases from V and 4 bases from J, with 12 bases between. The CDR3 spans 16 residues. Per the germline V gene, CDR1 is LNHNV and CDR2 is YYDKDF (reference sequence). Here the CDR3 reads CATSRDSDGLNEKLFF. CDR3 bases: TGTGCCACCAGCAGAGACTCGGACGGGCTTAATGAAAAACTGTTTTTT.